The 27 T cell receptor beta chains below all came from one sample that was sequenced in a study of blood T cell repertoires in COVID-19. Data came from immunoSEQ multiplex PCR; TCRdb stores just in-frame clones and leaves some out. The sample carries about 99,000 clones, about 83% recorded once. Sequenced material: peripheral blood. The receptors were sampled from a man between 65 and 85 years old with active or convalescent COVID-19.

The V gene is TRBV2, the J gene TRBJ2-3; the match to TRBD2 covers 8 bases. V gave up 7 bases and J gave up 3 bases; unmatched junction bases: 9. The CDR3 runs to 15 residues. Germline V CDR1 and CDR2: SNHLY, FYNNEI. In nucleotides, the CDR3 is TGTGCCAGCACTATGACGACTAGCGCAACAGATACGCAGTATTTT. Amino acid sequence: CASTMTTSATDTQYF.

Only a few counts were recorded for this clone. V gene TRBV5-4 combines with J gene TRBJ2-1; tentative D call: TRBD1 (5 bases). The CDR3 is 14 residues long. The germline gives CDR1 SGHNT, CDR2 YYREEE (reference sequence). V was cut by 0 bases and J by 7 bases, with 11 bases left in between. This CDR3 is CASSLEGVVNEQFF. The CDR3 region has the DNA TGTGCCAGCAGCTTGGAAGGGGTTGTGAATGAGCAGTTCTTC.

Here the CDR3 DNA reads TGTGCCTGGAGTAGACCAGGGGTCCACACTGAAGCTTTCTTT. Protein: CAWSRPGVHTEAFF. The chain uses TRBV30 and TRBJ1-1, with D possibly TRBD1 on 6 matching bases. The CDR3 has 14 amino acids. Germline V gives CDR1 GTSNPN, CDR2 SVGIG (reference sequence). The V end lost 2 bases, the J end lost 3 bases, and 13 bases lay between the germline ends.

The chain has TRBV12-3 or TRBV12-4 and TRBJ2-1; TRBD1 is a possible D gene (7 bases). Trimming took off 2 bases at V and 7 bases at J, with 9 bases between the two ends. This CDR3 is 13 amino acids long. The CDR3 region has the DNA TGTGCCAGCAGTTTATCAGGGGGGAATGAGCAGTTCTTC. It yields the protein CASSLSGGNEQFF.

V usage is TRBV28 and J usage is TRBJ1-5; 11 bases line up with TRBD1. This CDR3 is 18 amino acids long. Germline CDR1 MDHEN, CDR2 SYDVKM. Unmatched junction bases numbered 14, after V lost 5 bases and J lost 5 bases. CDR3 sequence (DNA): TGTGCCAGCAGTACCGGACAGGGGGCTAAGGGCCTAGATCAGCCCCAGCATTTT. Amino acid sequence: CASSTGQGAKGLDQPQHF.

The chain combines TRBV24-1 with TRBJ2-1; 8 bases map to TRBD2. The CDR3 consists of 16 residues. Germline V lookup: CDR1 KGHDR, CDR2 SFDVKD. V dropped 2 bases and J dropped 3; count of bases not matched to a gene: 5. CDR3 residues: CATSDSGGGFYNEQFF. The DNA for the CDR3 is TGTGCCACCAGTGATTCTGGCGGGGGGTTCTACAATGAGCAGTTCTTC.

This sequence joins TRBV2 and TRBJ2-5; TRBD1 is a possible D gene (5 bases). Trimming left V 8 bases short and J 1 base short, with 14 bases between. CDR3 size: 14 residues. CDR1 SNHLY and CDR2 FYNNEI come from the germline V gene. The CDR3 region is CASGIGRGQETQYF. The CDR3, as DNA: TGTGCCAGCGGGATCGGTAGGGGCCAAGAGACCCAGTACTTC. Complete variable domain (other parts from reference TRBV2 and TRBJ2-5): EPEVTQTPSHQVTQMGQEVILRCVPISNHLYFYWYRQILGQKVEFLVSFYNNEISEKSEIFDDQFSVERPDGSNFTLKIRSTKLEDSAMYFCASGIGRGQETQYFGPGTRLLVL.

The sample holds one count of this clone. The rearrangement uses TRBV5-8 and TRBJ1-5; D not certain. CDR3 length equals 12 residues. CDR1 and CDR2 from the germline V gene are SGHTS and YDEGEE. Trimming took 1 base from V and 3 from J, leaving 2 bases between them. Here the CDR3 reads CASSLLNQPQHF. The CDR3, as DNA: TGTGCCAGCAGCTTGCTCAATCAGCCCCAGCATTTT.

V gene TRBV20-1 combines with J gene TRBJ2-3; possible D gene TRBD2, 5 bases. The CDR3 runs 13 residues. Germline V gene data show CDR1 as DFQATT and CDR2 as SNEGSKA (reference sequence). V shed 3 bases and J shed 2 bases, with 9 bases lying between them. DNA for the CDR3: TGCAGTGCTAGTGGAGGAATCACAGATACGCAGTATTTT. It yields the protein CSASGGITDTQYF.

This clone was recorded a few times. The chain links TRBV7-2 to TRBJ1-2; 9 nucleotides match TRBD1. V gave up 4 bases and J gave up 4 bases; unmatched junction bases: 1. CDR1 is SGHTA, CDR2 FQGNSA, per germline. The CDR3 is 13 residues long. In DNA, the CDR3 is TGTGCCAGCAGCTCGGGACAGGGCTATGGCTACACCTTC. It yields the protein CASSSGQGYGYTF.

J is TRBJ1-5 and V is TRBV28; D remains unclear. The germline V gene has CDR1 MDHEN and CDR2 SYDVKM. V gave up 6 bases and J gave up 0 bases, with 6 bases separating them. This CDR3 has 13 residues. CDR3 region: CASRPYSNQPQHF. The CDR3 DNA reads as TGTGCCAGCAGACCCTATAGCAATCAGCCCCAGCATTTT.

The rearrangement uses TRBV11-2 and TRBJ2-5, with D tentatively TRBD2 (5 bases). Germline V gene lookup returns CDR1 SGHAT and CDR2 FQNNGV. V dropped 3 bases and J dropped 4 bases, with 9 bases sitting between them. CDR3 length equals 13 residues. The CDR3 DNA sequence: TGTGCCAGCAGCTTGATGAGGGTAGAGACCCAGTACTTC. Its protein is CASSLMRVETQYF. Full variable domain (remainder filled in from reference TRBV11-2 and TRBJ2-5): EAGVAQSPRYKIIEKRQSVAFWCNPISGHATLYWYQQILGQGPKLLIQFQNNGVVDDSQLPKDRFSAERLKGVDSTLKIQPAKLEDSAVYLCASSLMRVETQYFGPGTRLLVL.

This clone has only a few counts. The J gene is TRBJ1-6, the V gene TRBV5-4; TRBD1 might be the D (5 bases). The V end lost 0 bases, the J end lost 8 bases, and 12 bases lay between the germline ends. The CDR3 runs to 15 residues. Germline CDR1 reads SGHNT; CDR2 reads YYREEE (reference sequence). The CDR3 DNA reads as TGTGCCAGCAGCTTGGACGGCGACAGTTATTCACCCCTCCACTTT. Protein product: CASSLDGDSYSPLHF.

With respect to this clone: Additional DNA sequences in this sample encode the identical CDR3. The V call is TRBV3-1 (or the pseudogene TRBV3-2), the J call TRBJ2-2, with D perhaps TRBD1 (6 bases). This CDR3 comprises 14 residues. Trimming removed 3 bases from V and 4 bases from J, with 9 bases in between. CDR1 is LGHDT and CDR2 is YNNKEL in the germline V gene (reference sequence). CDR3: CASSHTGSTGELFF. The CDR3 bases are TGTGCCAGCAGCCATACAGGGTCCACCGGGGAGCTGTTTTTT.

The gene calls are TRBV18 and TRBJ1-1; no definite D call. The CDR3 length is 13 residues. The germline V gene has CDR1 KGHSH and CDR2 LQKENI. Trimming pared 7 bases from V and 1 base from J, leaving 10 bases between. The CDR3 sequence is CASFRSANTEAFF. DNA for the CDR3: TGTGCCAGCTTCCGCAGTGCGAACACTGAAGCTTTCTTT.

The rearrangement uses TRBV7-9 and TRBJ2-7, with D perhaps matching TRBD2 (6 bases). In germline, CDR1 is SEHNR, CDR2 FQNEAQ (reference sequence). The CDR3 is 13 amino acids. The V end was cut by 5 bases, the J end by 7 bases, with 15 bases between. The CDR3 loop reads CASSPESAGEQYF. In DNA, the CDR3 is TGTGCCAGCAGCCCGGAGAGCGCGGGGGAGCAGTACTTC.

V is TRBV7-2 and J is TRBJ1-2; 7 nucleotides match TRBD1. The J segment lost 5 bases and the V segment lost 4 bases, leaving 10 bases of the junction unmatched. This CDR3 spans 15 amino acids. Germline V CDR1 and CDR2: SGHTA, FQGNSA. The CDR3 protein is CASSSYRGEGYGYTF. CDR3 DNA: TGTGCCAGCAGCTCGTACAGGGGAGAGGGATATGGCTACACCTTC.

This chain connects TRBV4-3 to TRBJ1-1; D gene uncertain. Germline CDR1 reads LGHNA; CDR2 reads YSLEER. Trimming shortened V by 0 bases and J by 0 bases, and 8 bases separated the two germline ends. There are 15 residues in the CDR3. CDR3 sequence: CASSQDWQMNTEAFF. The DNA for the CDR3 is TGCGCCAGCAGCCAAGATTGGCAGATGAACACTGAAGCTTTCTTT.

This chain links TRBV3-1 (or the pseudogene TRBV3-2) with TRBJ1-2; D ambiguous. The CDR3 extends over 17 amino acids. Trimming took off 0 bases at V and 11 bases at J, with 25 bases between the two ends. Germline V lookup: CDR1 LGHDT, CDR2 YNNKEL (reference sequence). The CDR3 DNA follows: TGTGCCAGCAGCCAAGAATTTGAGGGCAGTGGTAACCGGGCTTACACCTTC. Amino acid sequence: CASSQEFEGSGNRAYTF.

This clone appeared a single time. The chain links TRBV6-5 to TRBJ1-2; 7 nucleotides line up with TRBD1. Germline trimming cut 3 bases from V and 5 bases from J; bases unmatched to any gene: 9. CDR1 and CDR2 from the germline V gene are MNHEY and SVGAGI. This CDR3 is 15 amino acids long. The CDR3 bases are TGTGCCAGCAGTTATTCGGGACAGTCTGATTATGGCTACACCTTC. It is translated as CASSYSGQSDYGYTF.

This clone was counted a single time. The chain carries TRBV5-1 and TRBJ1-4; D gene uncertain. Per germline, CDR1 SGHRS and CDR2 YFSETQ. V dropped 0 bases and J dropped 5 bases, with 8 bases sitting between them. CDR3 length equals 14 residues. For the CDR3, the DNA is TGCGCCAGCAGCTTGGCTACTACGAATGAAAAACTGTTTTTT. This encodes CASSLATTNEKLFF.

This clone came up once. The chain joins TRBV29-1 to TRBJ1-1; 8 bases are a match to TRBD1. The CDR3 length is 14 residues. Germline V gene sequence: CDR1 SQVTM, CDR2 ANQGSEA. V gave up 1 base and J gave up 2 bases; unmatched junction bases: 3. The CDR3 protein is CSVEAGGGNTEAFF. The DNA of the CDR3 is TGCAGCGTTGAAGCAGGGGGCGGAAACACTGAAGCTTTCTTT.

The DNA of the CDR3 is TGTGCCAGTAGTATACGGACTAGTTCGATTGCCAAAAACATTCAGTACTTC. It translates to CASSIRTSSIAKNIQYF. This chain joins TRBV19 and TRBJ2-4; 7 bases align to TRBD2. The CDR3 has 17 residues. CDR1 LNHDA and CDR2 SQIVND come from the germline V gene (reference sequence). J gave up 1 base and V 2 bases, and 8 bases lay outside the gene matches.

This clone was found once. The chain is built from TRBV2 and TRBJ1-1; no clear D gene. The ends were cut back, 7 bases at V and 7 bases at J, with 22 bases in the middle. The CDR3 is made up of 15 amino acids. The germline V gene has CDR1 SNHLY and CDR2 FYNNEI. CDR3 bases: TGTGCCAGCACCATCCAAGTCCCAGGAACACATGAAGCTTTCTTT. Translating it yields CASTIQVPGTHEAFF.

The chain employs TRBV30 and TRBJ1-5; the match to TRBD1 covers 8 bases. Trimming at V came to 0 bases and at J to 7 bases, leaving 8 bases not matched to a gene. There are 15 residues in the CDR3. Germline V lookup: CDR1 GTSNPN, CDR2 SVGIG (reference sequence). The CDR3 reads CAWSVGQGAGQPQHF. As DNA, the CDR3 is TGTGCCTGGAGTGTGGGGCAGGGGGCAGGGCAGCCCCAGCATTTT.

As for this clone: One end of the junction does not line up with germline, which may come from a read error. The J gene is TRBJ1-2, the V gene TRBV3-1 (or the pseudogene TRBV3-2); 7 nucleotides align to TRBD1. Germline CDR1 is LGHDT and CDR2 is YNNKEL (reference sequence). This CDR3 is 11 amino acids long. In DNA form, the CDR3 reads TGTGCCAGCAGCCTAGACAGGGTCTTAAACTTC. Protein sequence: CASSLDRVLNF.

V is TRBV5-1 and J is TRBJ1-1, with 9 bases lining up with TRBD1. J was trimmed by 1 base and V by 1 base; bases with no gene match: 2. The length of the CDR3 is 15 residues. Germline CDR1 and CDR2: SGHRS and YFSETQ. The CDR3 sequence is CASSLTGGTNTEAFF. CDR3 coding DNA: TGCGCCAGCAGCTTGACAGGGGGCACGAACACTGAAGCTTTCTTT.